The next 14 T cell receptor beta chains were all read from a single sample in a study of blood T cells in healthy people across ages. Then a second PCR, running roughly 7 to 11 cycles, was carried out with a sample-barcoded 5' primer and a J-beta primer mix. TCRdb re-called the 5' RACE reads with MiXCR, one entry per CDR3 protein. The sample contains about 730,000 distinct CDR3 sequences, around 40% of which appear only once. Sequences were obtained from blood. The receptors were gathered from a woman in her fifties or sixties in good health.

The sample holds a few counts of this clonotype. The chain joins TRBV5-1 to TRBJ2-1; TRBD2 is a possible D gene (6 bases). Trimming stripped 4 bases from V and 5 bases from J, with 16 bases between. The CDR3 has 15 amino acids. Germline CDR1 reads SGHRS; CDR2 reads YFSETQ. The CDR3 DNA sequence: TGCGCCAGCAGCGTGGGGACGGGGGTACACAATGAGCAGTTCTTC. Protein sequence: CASSVGTGVHNEQFF.

This clonotype showed up just a few times. The chain is built from TRBV28 and TRBJ1-2; D is uncertain. From germline, CDR1 is MDHEN and CDR2 SYDVKM. This CDR3 contains 11 residues. The V end was cut by 8 bases, the J end by 6 bases, with 10 bases between. CDR3 sequence: CASSLANGYTF. CDR3 nucleotides: TGTGCCAGCTCCTTAGCTAATGGCTACACCTTC.

Worth noting for this clonotype: Germline is not matched at one junction end, which may reflect a read error. The chain combines TRBV3-1 with TRBJ1-1, with a weak D call TRBD1 (5 bases). CDR1 is LGHDT and CDR2 is YNNKEL in the germline V gene (reference sequence). This CDR3 has 15 residues. The CDR3 DNA is TGTGCCAGCAGCCAAAGGGACCGCATGAACACAGAAGCTTTCTTT. Its translation: CASSQRDRMNTEAFF.

This clonotype was detected a few times. This rearrangement joins TRBV28 to TRBJ2-1; the D gene could be TRBD1 or TRBD2 (6 bases each). With 3 bases removed from V and 6 bases from J, the gap between germline ends came to 15 bases. Germline V gene sequence: CDR1 MDHEN, CDR2 SYDVKM. The CDR3 spans 15 residues. The CDR3 nucleotides read TGTGCCAGCAGTTTCCTCGGGGGCAAGGGCAATGAGCAGTTCTTC. Translated: CASSFLGGKGNEQFF. The full variable domain, with the rest looked up from reference TRBV28 and TRBJ2-1, is DVKVTQSSRYLVKRTGEKVFLECVQDMDHENMFWYRQDPGLGLRLIYFSYDVKMKEKGDIPEGYSVSREKKERFSLILESASTNQTSMYLCASSFLGGKGNEQFFGPGTRLTVL.

This clonotype was observed a few times. This chain joins TRBV7-9 and TRBJ2-1; 8 nucleotides agree with TRBD2. Germline V gene lookup returns CDR1 SEHNR and CDR2 FQNEAQ (reference sequence). This CDR3 has 14 amino acids. Trimming removed 6 bases from V and 7 bases from J; junction bases left unmatched: 8. CDR3 nucleotide sequence: TGTGCCAGCAGGTTCGGGGGGGAATGGAATGAGCAGTTCTTC. This encodes CASRFGGEWNEQFF.

V gene TRBV5-1 combines with J gene TRBJ2-1; D may be TRBD1 or TRBD2 (6 bases each). The germline V gene has CDR1 SGHRS and CDR2 YFSETQ. V shed 0 bases and J shed 4 bases, with 14 bases lying between them. CDR3 length equals 16 residues. The CDR3 bases are TGCGCCAGCAGCTTGGGACTGGGGGGCCTATACAATGAGCAGTTCTTC. It specifies CASSLGLGGLYNEQFF.

This clonotype came up a few times. The V call is TRBV11-2, the J call TRBJ2-7, with 11 bases identical to TRBD2. Gene TRBJ2-5 matches the end of the DNA better, so the J call may be wrong. Germline lookup yields CDR1 SGHAT and CDR2 FQNNGV. CDR3 length: 15 amino acids. CDR3 DNA: TGTGCCAGCAGCTTAGTACTAGCGGGGGAGGAGACCCAGTACTTC. Protein product: CASSLVLAGEETQYF.

This clonotype appeared a few times. The chain uses TRBV7-6 and TRBJ2-4; D assignment may be TRBD1 or TRBD2 (6 bases each). TRBJ2-7 matches the DNA end more closely, so the J call is doubtful. CDR1 is SGHVS, CDR2 FNYEAQ, per germline. The CDR3 consists of 15 residues. As DNA, the CDR3 is TGTGCCAGCAGTAGCGGCAGGGGTGGGTACTACGAGCAGTACTTC. Amino acid sequence: CASSSGRGGYYEQYF.

This clonotype was seen more than once but under ten times. The gene calls are TRBV7-9 and TRBJ2-5, with D unresolved. Trimming cost V 4 bases and J 5 bases, with 11 bases left between them. The CDR3 loop spans 13 amino acids. Germline CDR1 reads SEHNR; CDR2 reads FQNEAQ (reference sequence). The DNA of the CDR3 is TGTGCCAGCAGCTCGACAATTTTGGAGACCCAGTACTTC. Residues: CASSSTILETQYF.

The sample holds many counts of this clonotype. The chain links TRBV11-2 to TRBJ2-1; D not resolved. CDR3 length: 11 residues. Trimming pared 7 bases from V and 4 bases from J, leaving 5 bases between. Germline V gene sequence: CDR1 SGHAT, CDR2 FQNNGV. The CDR3 protein is CASNNYNEQFF. The CDR3 DNA reads as TGTGCCAGCAATAATTACAATGAGCAGTTCTTC.

The gene calls are TRBV20-1 and TRBJ1-5; TRBD1 agrees at 9 bases. CDR1 DFQATT and CDR2 SNEGSKA come from the germline V gene (reference sequence). The CDR3 has 15 residues. V was pared by 2 bases and J by 8 bases, with 10 bases of the junction left unmatched. The CDR3 loop is CSARSPGQGFKPQHF. For the CDR3, the DNA is TGCAGTGCTAGATCCCCGGGACAGGGTTTCAAGCCCCAGCATTTT.

DNA of the CDR3: TGTGCCAGCAGCTTATCACCGGGAGGCACTTACAATGAGCAGTTCTTC. It is translated as CASSLSPGGTYNEQFF. The rearrangement links TRBV7-8 to TRBJ2-1; 7 positions agree with TRBD2. The CDR3 consists of 16 residues. V lost 2 bases to trimming and J lost 4 bases; unmatched junction nucleotides: 8. Looked up from germline, CDR1 is SGHVS and CDR2 is FQNEAQ. Full variable domain (outside the CDR3, taken from reference TRBV7-8 and TRBJ2-1): GAGVSQSPRYKVAKRGQDVALRCDPISGHVSLFWYQQALGQGPEFLTYFQNEAQLDKSGLPSDRFFAERPEGSVSTLKIQRTQQEDSAVYLCASSLSPGGTYNEQFFGPGTRLTVL.

The chain links TRBV20-1 to TRBJ2-1, with TRBD2 matching 7 bases. V lost 7 bases to trimming and J lost 8 bases; unmatched junction nucleotides: 11. The CDR3 length is 13 residues. CDR1 and CDR2 (germline): DFQATT, SNEGSKA (reference sequence). The CDR3 sequence: CSVRGEPIDEQFF. In DNA form, the CDR3 reads TGCAGTGTTCGGGGGGAACCGATAGATGAGCAGTTCTTC.

This clonotype was counted a single time. The chain recombines TRBV5-6 with TRBJ1-2; D is ambiguous. Germline V CDR1 and CDR2: SGHDT, YYEEEE. V lost 4 bases and J 8 bases, leaving 18 bases between the germline ends. This CDR3 region has 14 residues. This CDR3 reads CASSLTGSTRGYTF. CDR3 in DNA: TGTGCCAGCAGCCTCACGGGTTCCACGCGGGGCTACACCTTC.